This T cell receptor (beta chain) was identified during a study of response to subunit inactivated influenza vaccine (dated by TCRdb to the late 2010s). Regarding the study in general: Deep quantitative profiling of the T cell receptor repertoire was used in the study to follow responses to a trivalent subunit inactivated influenza vaccine.

Libraries were prepared through RT-PCR. Sequencing was carried out with an Illumina HiSeq 2500. TCRdb reprocessing: public reads trimmed at Q25 with fastp, clones called with MiXCR, in-frame beta chains kept. Each CDR3 protein gets just one entry, which takes the most common genes and DNA from the rows behind it. The sample profile shows 700,000 to 900,000 distinct CDR3 sequences; 20% to 25% of them were found once. The ten largest clones represent 10% to 13% of the sample. In regard to this clonotype: Its antigen is not yet known. No clone much larger than this one lies a single base away; base qualities are absent.

Broader findings and caveats from the paper: It was suggested by the authors that each seasonal influenza vaccination may recruit only a limited number of new T cells.

The CDR3 covers 15 residues, taking in both the cysteine and the phenylalanine. The sequence is cut down to CDR3 DNA, 45 bases in frame from base 1. Trimming leaves V shorter by 5 bases and J shorter by 6 bases, with the junction holding 11 bases beyond the gene matches. The germline V gene gives CDR1 as SGHTA and CDR2 as FQGNSA. The chain is encoded by TRBV7-2 joined to TRBJ2-7; 9 nucleotides in the junction match TRBD1. This specimen was PBMCs from blood, taken approximately 5 days after vaccination. The sequence came from a middle-aged man who received an inactivated influenza vaccine. Donor details come from another sample of the same person, matched by shared clones. CDR3 reads: CASSPGTGWGSEQYF. Read as DNA, the sequence is TGTGCCAGCAGCCCAGGGACAGGGTGGGGTAGCGAGCAGTACTTC.